The source of this T cell receptor (beta chain) is a study of Graves' ophthalmopathy and Graves' hyperthyroidism (dated 2018 in TCRdb). For the study in its entirety: Peripheral blood was collected at initial diagnosis, prior to any treatment. To tell Graves' ophthalmopathy apart from Graves' hyperthyroidism, and to predict which patients would progress to ophthalmopathy, the study relied on TCR beta repertoire signatures. In total, 120 to 150 blood samples were TCR-sequenced: 40 to 45 ophthalmopathy, about 75 hyperthyroidism and roughly 17 hyperthyroidism-to-ophthalmopathy patients. To explore V-J signatures that distinguish ophthalmopathy from hyperthyroidism, a discovery set of 90 to 100 patients was enrolled, made up of around 44 with ophthalmopathy and 57 with stable hyperthyroidism. An independent validation cohort comprised 18 hyperthyroidism patients and roughly 15 patients who later progressed from hyperthyroidism to ophthalmopathy. In several hyperthyroidism patients, the T-cell repertoires found in thyroid tissue were compared with those found in blood. Following sample collection, hyperthyroidism patients were given methimazole at a starting dose of 30 mg daily, and ophthalmopathy patients were given high-dose intravenous methylprednisolone. What the authors observed across the whole study: No statistical method was used to set the sample size in advance, and the investigators knew which group each participant was assigned to. In validation, the model predicted ophthalmopathy progression with 70.59% sensitivity and approximately 78% specificity; roughly 12 predicted patients were CT-confirmed with GO in a median of about 6.1 months. The 13-signature model separated ophthalmopathy from stable hyperthyroidism with about 86% sensitivity and about 81% specificity in cross-validation, and 80%/75% in the test set. Among expanded thyroid clonotypes with frequency above 0.001, most also showed up in blood, which suggests that blood repertoires may reflect the thyroid immune response.

Stable hyperthyroidism was defined as no progression to ophthalmopathy within 18 months of follow-up. The hyperthyroidism patients were 18 to 65 years old and newly diagnosed, with a disease duration of less than 2 months. Patients with other autoimmune diseases, uncontrolled infections, pregnancy or lactation were excluded from the study. Clinical symptoms, serum thyroxine, TRAb, thyroid ultrasound and orbital computed tomography were used for diagnosis. PBMCs were isolated from 10 ml of fresh peripheral blood by Ficoll-Paque density gradient centrifugation. Total RNA was extracted with Trizol reagent and quality-checked on an Agilent 2100 Bioanalyzer. From the cysteine through the phenylalanine, the CDR3 covers 13 amino acids. Left in the record is the CDR3 DNA by itself, 39 bases read in frame from the first base. V loses 4 bases, J loses 7 bases, and the germline ends lie 8 bases apart. CDR1 and CDR2, per the germline V gene, are MGHRA and YSYEKL.

Ten or more counts support this clonotype. No cognate antigen has been identified for it. Within one base of it there is no much larger clone, and no base qualities were kept. TCR beta CDR3 regions were amplified from RNA transcripts for repertoire sequencing. The first round of RT-PCR was done with HTBI primers and the Qiagen OneStep RT-PCR kit, and was followed by a second round of multiplex PCR, then size selection and purification. Libraries were sequenced on an Illumina HiSeq2000 using paired-end 100 bp reads. The source study handled its data this way. SOAPnuke was used to process the reads, removing any read that contained adapters or uncalled bases, had a mean Phred below 15, or lacked an exact match to the constant primer or identifier. COPE v1.2.5 was used to merge high-quality paired reads. Each unique nucleotide sequence was defined as a clonotype, and clonotypes were aligned to IMGT TRB V, D and J references with MiTCR v1.1. Analysis was restricted to V-J combinations with a frequency above 0.0001, which covered 99.2% of repertoires. A TCR clonal expansion and chaos score per V-J combination was defined as the ratio of F50 clonal expansion to chaos observed in the TCRdist matrix. Welch's t-statistics and random forest were used to reduce the features to 10 to 15 V-J combinations, which were then used as input to a naive Bayes classifier. The Morisita-Horn index was used to measure how similar the thyroid and blood repertoires were. The raw public reads went through TCRdb reprocessing: fastp at Q25, MiXCR clone calling, in-frame beta chains kept. When rows share a CDR3 protein, they turn into one entry using the most common DNA and genes. These V and J calls rely on TCRdb rather than the paper's analysis. The sample has roughly 400,000 distinct CDR3 sequences on record, approximately 18% of them singletons. Of the sample, 2.4% is held by the ten largest clones.

Sequencing was carried out using peripheral blood. The sequence was obtained from an adult woman with stable Graves' hyperthyroidism. The rearrangement combines TRBV4-1 with TRBJ1-6, and TRBD1 may be the D gene, going by 5 matching bases. The CDR3 region: CASSREGNSPLHF. The nucleotide sequence is given as TGCGCCAGCAGCCGCGAGGGGAATTCACCCCTCCACTTT.